The 22 T cell receptor beta chains presented below share a single source sample, sequenced in a study of T cell changes during pregnancy in multiple sclerosis. Only in-frame clones appear in the TCRdb table, and some are missing; sequencing was by immunoSEQ multiplex PCR. In the table there are some 64,000 clones, about 92% of which are singletons. Sequences were derived from peripheral blood, sampled after pregnancy. The receptor set was obtained from a female donor with multiple sclerosis, enrolled in a pregnancy study.

This rearrangement joins TRBV7-9 to TRBJ1-2; D gene unclear. V was cut by 2 bases and J by 7 bases, with 14 bases left in between. The CDR3 sequence is 14 residues long. CDR1 and CDR2 (germline): SEHNR, FQNEAQ (reference sequence). CDR3 nucleotides: TGTGCCAGCAGCTTATTGGCCGCTCGGGGTGGCTACACCTTC. Translation gives CASSLLAARGGYTF.

The rearrangement joins TRBV30 to TRBJ2-7, with 7 bases fitting TRBD1. V trimming: 3 bases; J trimming: 5 bases; junction bases outside the gene matches: 16. Germline CDR1 and CDR2: GTSNPN and SVGIG (reference sequence). The CDR3 covers 16 residues. Written as DNA, the CDR3 is TGTGCCTGGAGCACCCCCTTAGGGGGCGCAAGGCACGAGCAGTACTTC. Residues: CAWSTPLGGARHEQYF.

This rearrangement joins TRBV5-1 to TRBJ2-1; tentatively, D is TRBD2 (6 bases). Germline V gives CDR1 SGHRS, CDR2 YFSETQ. Deletions cut 0 bases from V and 7 bases from J, with 23 bases between. The CDR3 runs 18 residues. DNA for the CDR3: TGCGCCAGCAGCTTGGACACGGCCGGGGGACCACGAAGGAATGAGCAGTTCTTC. Residues: CASSLDTAGGPRRNEQFF. The full variable domain, completed using reference TRBV5-1 and TRBJ2-1, is KAGVTQTPRYLIKTRGQQVTLSCSPISGHRSVSWYQQTPGQGLQFLFEYFSETQRNKGNFPGRFSGRQFSNSRSEMNVSTLELGDSALYLCASSLDTAGGPRRNEQFFGPGTRLTVL.

This chain connects TRBV6-5 to TRBJ1-3, with TRBD1 matching 8 bases. V shed 4 bases, J shed 5 bases, and the junction held 7 bases outside the gene matches. The CDR3 has 15 amino acids. The germline V gene encodes CDR1 MNHEY and CDR2 SVGAGI. The CDR3 DNA reads as TGTGCCAGCAGTTTTGGGACAGGAGTAAGAAACACCATATATTTT. Its protein product is CASSFGTGVRNTIYF.

This chain uses TRBV4-1 with TRBJ1-5; D remains ambiguous. There are 14 residues in the CDR3. V was pared by 1 base and J by 1 base, with 5 bases between. Germline CDR1 and CDR2: MGHRA and YSYEKL. Written as DNA, the CDR3 is TGCGCCAGCAGCCAAGCCGGGAGCAATCAGCCCCAGCATTTT. The encoded protein is CASSQAGSNQPQHF.

This clone appeared a few times. V and J are TRBV2 and TRBJ2-1, with D possibly TRBD2 on 6 matching bases. Germline loops: CDR1 SNHLY, CDR2 FYNNEI. Deletions cut 2 bases from V and 7 bases from J, with 12 bases between. This CDR3 has 14 amino acids. The CDR3 bases are TGTGCCAGCAGTGAAAGGCTAGCGTGGAATGAGCAGTTCTTC. Translated: CASSERLAWNEQFF.

The chain recombines TRBV5-1 with TRBJ2-5; TRBD2 agrees at 9 bases. The CDR3 is 16 residues long. CDR1 is SGHRS, CDR2 YFSETQ, per germline. V was clipped by 3 bases and J by 0 bases; unmatched bases: 6. For the CDR3, the DNA is TGCGCCAGCAGCTCAGGACTAGCGAAGGACCAAGAGACCCAGTACTTC. This encodes CASSSGLAKDQETQYF.

The chain joins TRBV18 to TRBJ1-4; weak D call: TRBD1 (5 bases). Germline loops: CDR1 KGHSH, CDR2 LQKENI. The CDR3 contains 13 residues. Trimming took 1 base from V and 6 from J, leaving 6 bases between them. The CDR3 nucleotides read TGTGCCAGCTCACCACAGGGGTATGAAAAACTGTTTTTT. Amino acid sequence: CASSPQGYEKLFF.

The rearrangement links TRBV28 to TRBJ1-3; D ambiguous. The CDR3 contains 13 residues. V dropped 11 bases and J dropped 4 bases, with 15 bases sitting between them. The V gene's germline CDR1 is MDHEN and CDR2 SYDVKM. The CDR3 nucleotides read TGTGCCGGCTGGACTCTGGGAGGAAACACCATATATTTT. It encodes CAGWTLGGNTIYF.

This chain uses TRBV28 with TRBJ1-2, with a weak D call TRBD1 (5 bases). Germline V gives CDR1 MDHEN, CDR2 SYDVKM. Trimming left V 7 bases short and J 5 bases short, with 17 bases between. CDR3 length: 14 residues. CDR3 amino acids: CASNSADRSYGYTF. CDR3 DNA sequence: TGTGCCAGCAATTCGGCAGACAGATCTTATGGCTACACCTTC.

The chain links TRBV5-6 to TRBJ1-2; 12 positions agree with TRBD1. CDR3 length: 14 amino acids. Germline V gene data show CDR1 as SGHDT and CDR2 as YYEEEE. V trimming: 4 bases; J trimming: 4 bases; junction bases outside the gene matches: 2. The CDR3 is CASSRDRGPYGYTF. CDR3 in DNA: TGTGCCAGCAGCAGGGACAGGGGGCCCTATGGCTACACCTTC.

This sequence joins TRBV2 and TRBJ2-7; D ambiguous. V lost 7 bases and J 3 bases, leaving 13 bases between the germline ends. The CDR3 extends over 13 amino acids. Germline V lookup: CDR1 SNHLY, CDR2 FYNNEI. The CDR3 region has the DNA TGTGCCAGCAATGGCGACTCGGGCTACGAGCAGTACTTC. This sequence encodes CASNGDSGYEQYF.

The chain couples TRBV7-6 to TRBJ2-1; 9 nucleotides line up with TRBD2. The CDR3 runs to 17 residues. The junction had 14 bases not matched to a gene; V was cut back by 5 bases and J by 6 bases. Germline CDR1 is SGHVS and CDR2 is FNYEAQ. CDR3 in DNA: TGTGCCAGCAGCCCAGGTGCGGGAGGGCCTCGACTCAATGAGCAGTTCTTC. Protein product: CASSPGAGGPRLNEQFF.

The chain is built from TRBV28 and TRBJ2-7; 12 positions match TRBD2. Germline assignment: CDR1 MDHEN and CDR2 SYDVKM. The CDR3 is 19 amino acids. V shed 2 bases, J shed 2 bases, and the junction held 13 bases outside the gene matches. CDR3 protein: CASSLATSGRPVNPYEQYF. The DNA of the CDR3 is TGTGCCAGCAGTTTAGCAACTAGCGGGAGGCCCGTGAATCCCTACGAGCAGTACTTC.

This chain uses TRBV10-3 with TRBJ2-7; D may be TRBD2 (5 bases). Germline V gives CDR1 ENHRY, CDR2 SYGVKD. CDR3 size: 13 residues. V was cut by 6 bases and J by 6 bases, with 15 bases left in between. CDR3 in DNA: TGTGCCATCAGCGACCCGGGAAGGAGCGAGCAGTACTTC. Protein sequence: CAISDPGRSEQYF.

This clone appeared a single time. The chain uses TRBV7-2 and TRBJ1-2; TRBD1 matches at 8 bases. After removal of 4 bases from V and 5 bases from J, the junction contained 6 bases not matched to a gene. The CDR3 has 14 amino acids. The germline gives CDR1 SGHTA, CDR2 FQGNSA. CDR3 coding DNA: TGTGCCAGCAGCTCACCACGGACAGGGTATGGCTACACCTTC. It is translated as CASSSPRTGYGYTF.

The rearrangement joins TRBV10-1 to TRBJ1-2; the match to TRBD1 covers 7 bases. The CDR3 is 14 residues long. J was trimmed by 4 bases and V by 6 bases; bases with no gene match: 8. Germline CDR1 reads WNHNN; CDR2 reads SYGVQD (reference sequence). The CDR3: CASRGDSLGYGYTF. The DNA for the CDR3 is TGCGCCAGCAGGGGGGACAGTTTGGGCTATGGCTACACCTTC.

The chain carries TRBV9 and TRBJ2-1, with TRBD1 matching 7 bases. The CDR3 has 15 amino acids. Unmatched junction bases numbered 8, after V lost 1 base and J lost 7 bases. CDR1 and CDR2 (germline): SGDLS, YYNGEE. The CDR3 region has the DNA TGTGCCAGCAGCGTACAGGGGGATCTTTGGAATGAGCAGTTCTTC. Translation: CASSVQGDLWNEQFF.

V and J are TRBV18 and TRBJ2-3; D uncertain. V shed 0 bases and J shed 2 bases, with 3 bases lying between them. Germline CDR1 and CDR2: KGHSH and LQKENI. This CDR3 region has 13 residues. The CDR3 DNA follows: TGTGCCAGCTCACCACCCCTCACAGATACGCAGTATTTT. It is translated as CASSPPLTDTQYF.

The chain links TRBV4-3 to TRBJ2-5; D gene unclear. The CDR3 runs to 14 residues. CDR1 LGHNA and CDR2 YSLEER come from the germline V gene. V was pared by 0 bases and J by 5 bases, with 10 bases between. CDR3 coding DNA: TGCGCCAGCAGCCAAGATTTAGCCTCGGAGACCCAGTACTTC. Encoded protein: CASSQDLASETQYF.

The sample holds a few counts of this clone. The chain links TRBV28 to TRBJ1-1, with TRBD1 identical over 8 bases. Germline CDR1 reads MDHEN; CDR2 reads SYDVKM. There are 15 residues in the CDR3. Losses at the gene ends were 6 bases for V and 1 base for J; bases not matched to a gene: 7. Written as DNA, the CDR3 is TGTGCCAGCAGCCCGGACAGGGCCAGGAACACTGAAGCTTTCTTT. Its translation is CASSPDRARNTEAFF.

The chain uses TRBV6-1 and TRBJ1-5, with D possibly matching TRBD1 (5 bases). Trimming took off 4 bases at V and 0 bases at J, with 13 bases between the two ends. CDR1 is MNHNS, CDR2 SASEGT, per germline. The CDR3 covers 16 residues. The CDR3, as DNA: TGTGCCAGCAGTGGAAGGGCAGGGAATAGCAATCAGCCCCAGCATTTT. It codes for CASSGRAGNSNQPQHF.